This TCR beta chain stems from a study of PD-1 blockade in classical Hodgkin lymphoma. The repertoire was sequenced with immunoSEQ multiplex PCR; TCRdb's copy has only in-frame clones and lacks some. Of 25,000 to 35,000 clones in the sample, 60% to 85% were seen once. V shed 7 bases and J shed 6 bases, with 19 bases lying between them. Germline lookup yields CDR1 MNHNY and CDR2 SVGAGI (reference sequence). The CDR3 length is 15 residues. Note on this clone: The antigen remains unidentified.

Every single patient, without exception, relapsed after autologous stem cell transplantation, and brentuximab vedotin exposure varied. Notes on the study in general: The authors have not defined what causes the repertoire differences, possibly disease activity or prior therapy. TCR diversity rose significantly by C4D1 in CD4+ but not CD8+ cells. Relapsed/refractory patients reportedly had lower baseline diversity than newly diagnosed patients. Patients who responded completely had about the same baseline diversity as newly diagnosed patients.

This TCR was recovered from a human donor with classical Hodgkin lymphoma. The chain employs TRBV6-6 and TRBJ1-5; tentatively, D is TRBD1 (5 bases). The specimen comprised peripheral blood mononuclear cells (PBMCs), sampled before the second cycle of nivolumab. Here the CDR3 DNA reads TGTGCCAGCACCCCAGCCCAGGGCAGTAGTCAGCCCCAGCATTTT. It is translated as CASTPAQGSSQPQHF.